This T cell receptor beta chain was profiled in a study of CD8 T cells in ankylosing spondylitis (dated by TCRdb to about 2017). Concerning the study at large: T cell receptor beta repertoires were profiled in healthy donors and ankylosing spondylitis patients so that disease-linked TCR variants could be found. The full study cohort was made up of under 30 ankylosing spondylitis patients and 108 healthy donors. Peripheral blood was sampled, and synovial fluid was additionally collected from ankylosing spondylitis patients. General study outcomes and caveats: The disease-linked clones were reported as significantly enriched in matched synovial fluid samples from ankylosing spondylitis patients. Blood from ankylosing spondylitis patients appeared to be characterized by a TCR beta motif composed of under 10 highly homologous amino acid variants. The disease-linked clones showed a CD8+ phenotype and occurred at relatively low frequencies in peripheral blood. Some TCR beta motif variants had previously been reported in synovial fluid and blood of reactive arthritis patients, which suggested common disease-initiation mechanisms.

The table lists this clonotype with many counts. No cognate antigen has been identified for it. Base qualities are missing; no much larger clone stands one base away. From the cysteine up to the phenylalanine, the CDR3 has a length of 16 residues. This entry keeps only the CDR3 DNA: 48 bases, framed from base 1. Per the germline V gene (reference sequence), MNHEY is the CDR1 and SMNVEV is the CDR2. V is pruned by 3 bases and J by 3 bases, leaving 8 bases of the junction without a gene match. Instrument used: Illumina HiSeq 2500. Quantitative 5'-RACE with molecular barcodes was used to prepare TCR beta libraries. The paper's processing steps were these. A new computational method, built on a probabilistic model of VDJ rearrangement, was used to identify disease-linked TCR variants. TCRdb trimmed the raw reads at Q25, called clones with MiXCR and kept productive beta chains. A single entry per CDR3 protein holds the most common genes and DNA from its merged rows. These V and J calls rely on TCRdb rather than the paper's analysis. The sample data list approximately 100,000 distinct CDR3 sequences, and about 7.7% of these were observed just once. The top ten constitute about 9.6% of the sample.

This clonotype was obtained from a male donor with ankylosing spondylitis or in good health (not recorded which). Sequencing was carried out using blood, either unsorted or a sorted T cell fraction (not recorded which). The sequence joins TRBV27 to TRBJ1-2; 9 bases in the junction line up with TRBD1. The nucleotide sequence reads TGTGCCAGCAGTTTGATTGGACAGGGGCGGCACTATGGCTACACCTTC. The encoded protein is CASSLIGQGRHYGYTF.